Each of the 13 T cell receptor beta chains below was sequenced from the same sample in a study of T cell clonality in common variable immunodeficiency. Here immunoSEQ multiplex PCR was the method, and the copy in TCRdb shows in-frame clones only, minus some. The sample shows about 64,000 clones, none of them appearing just once. Sequencing was performed on peripheral blood mononuclear cells. The receptors were sampled from a person aged 18 to 75 in good health.

There are many counts of this clone. The CDR3 goes on 3 residues after the read ends, and that part is filled in from the germline J gene. The chain carries TRBV29-1 and TRBJ2-1; tentative D call: TRBD1 (5 bases). This CDR3 is 13 amino acids long. With 4 bases removed from V and 3 bases from J, the gap between germline ends came to 10 bases. The germline V gene encodes CDR1 SQVTM and CDR2 ANQGSEA. Partial CDR3 DNA: TGCAGCGTTGCAGGGCAGAACTACAATGAG. Its translation: CSVAGQNYNE. The entire CDR3 protein is CSVAGQNYNEQFF.

This clone was detected ten times or more. The read halts 3 residues ahead of the CDR3 end, with the missing end drawn from the germline J gene. The chain has TRBV19 and TRBJ1-1; D is unresolved. Trimming removed 7 bases at V and 1 base at J, with 7 bases between. The CDR3 is 12 amino acids. Looked up from germline, CDR1 is LNHDA and CDR2 is SQIVND (reference sequence). The CDR3 protein is CASNEGNTEAFF. Partial CDR3 DNA: TGTGCCAGTAACGAGGGGAACACTGAA.

This clone was observed many times. The read comes to an end 3 residues before the CDR3 does, leaving the germline J gene to fill in the end. The rearrangement uses TRBV28 and TRBJ1-2; 9 positions match TRBD1. Trimming removed 6 bases from V and 4 bases from J; junction bases left unmatched: 0. The CDR3 is 12 amino acids. CDR1 and CDR2 from the germline V gene are MDHEN and SYDVKM. CDR3 bases read: TGTGCCAGCAGACAGGGGGCCTATGGC. The encoded protein is CASRQGAYG. The CDR3 in full is CASRQGAYGYTF.

This clone occurred many times. The read ends 3 residues before the CDR3 terminus; that terminus is restored from the germline J gene. The chain joins TRBV2 to TRBJ2-1; 9 nucleotides align to TRBD2. The CDR3 runs to 15 residues. Germline CDR1 and CDR2: SNHLY and FYNNEI. Germline trimming cut 4 bases from V and 2 bases from J; bases unmatched to any gene: 3. The part of the CDR3 DNA that was read is TGTGCCAGCAGTGGTAGCGGGAGCGCCTACAATGAG. Protein product: CASSGSGSAYNE. The whole CDR3 reads CASSGSGSAYNEQFF. Drawing the rest from reference TRBV2 and TRBJ2-1, the complete variable domain is EPEVTQTPSHQVTQMGQEVILRCVPISNHLYFYWYRQILGQKVEFLVSFYNNEISEKSEIFDDQFSVERPDGSNFTLKIRSTKLEDSAMYFCASSGSGSAYNEQFFGPGTRLTVL.

This clone was detected ten times or more. The read halts 3 residues ahead of the CDR3 end, with the missing end drawn from the germline J gene. The chain employs TRBV27 and TRBJ2-6; D remains ambiguous. Germline V gives CDR1 MNHEY, CDR2 SMNVEV (reference sequence). The V end lost 6 bases, the J end lost 0 bases, and 6 bases lay between the germline ends. The CDR3 totals 14 residues. The CDR3 region is CASSFISGANVLTF. CDR3 DNA (partial): TGTGCCAGCAGCTTTATCTCTGGGGCCAACGTC.

This clone was found many times. The missing CDR3 end, 3 residues past where the read stops, is filled in from the germline J gene. Within the sample, other DNA sequences also encode this same CDR3. The V gene is TRBV7-2, the J gene TRBJ2-2, with D tentatively TRBD2 (6 bases). CDR3 length: 13 amino acids. Trimming took 5 bases from V and 6 from J, leaving 10 bases between them. Per germline, CDR1 SGHTA and CDR2 FQGNSA. CDR3 DNA, as far as it was read: TGTGCCAGCAGCCGCCCGGGGGCCGGGGAG. It yields the protein CASSRPGAGE. The whole CDR3 sequence reads CASSRPGAGELFF.

This clone was recorded at least ten times. With the read ending 3 residues before the CDR3 end, the germline J gene is used to fill in that end. The V gene is TRBV30, the J gene TRBJ2-7; maybe TRBD2 (5 bases). This CDR3 contains 14 residues. CDR1 GTSNPN and CDR2 SVGIG come from the germline V gene (reference sequence). V gave up 0 bases and J gave up 2 bases, with 11 bases separating them. The CDR3 reads CAWSVPPSTYEQYF. The covered CDR3 bases are TGTGCCTGGAGTGTACCTCCTAGCACCTACGAG.

About this clone itself: The CDR3 goes on 3 residues after the read ends, and that part is filled in from the germline J gene. This chain uses TRBV2 with TRBJ1-1; possible D gene TRBD1, 6 bases. V was pared by 4 bases and J by 0 bases, with 9 bases between. Per the germline V gene, CDR1 is SNHLY and CDR2 is FYNNEI. The CDR3 length is 14 residues. Partial CDR3 DNA: TGTGCCAGCAGTGGACAGGTTTTGAACACTGAA. Its translation is CASSGQVLNTE. The CDR3, in full, reads CASSGQVLNTEAFF.

This clone was recorded at least ten times. Sequencing ends 3 residues short of the CDR3 end; the germline J gene provides the rest. The chain is built from TRBV19 and TRBJ1-2, with D perhaps TRBD1 (5 bases). This CDR3 has 16 amino acids. Trimming removed 4 bases from V and 0 bases from J, with 15 bases in between. The germline V gene has CDR1 LNHDA and CDR2 SQIVND (reference sequence). CDR3 residues: CASSTSGGSTNYGYTF. CDR3 bases read: TGTGCCAGTAGTACCAGCGGGGGGTCAACTAACTATGGC.

This clone has ten or more counts. Read coverage stops 3 residues before the CDR3 terminus; the germline J gene supplies the remainder. V usage is TRBV5-6 and J usage is TRBJ1-2; no reliable D call. CDR1 is SGHDT and CDR2 is YYEEEE in the germline V gene. Trimming cost V 1 base and J 1 base, with 8 bases left between them. This CDR3 region has 14 residues. CDR3 in amino acids: CASSLPRSNYGYTF. The CDR3 DNA, read in part, is TGTGCCAGCAGCTTGCCCAGGAGTAACTATGGC.

This clone was seen at least ten times. With the read ending 3 residues before the CDR3 end, the germline J gene is used to fill in that end. This chain joins TRBV5-1 and TRBJ2-7; D might be TRBD1 or TRBD2, each matching 5 bases. Germline-derived CDR1 and CDR2 are SGHRS and YFSETQ. CDR3 length: 14 amino acids. V lost 0 bases and J 5 bases, leaving 12 bases between the germline ends. Here the CDR3 reads CASSLERGVNEQYF. The DNA read from the CDR3 is TGCGCCAGCAGCTTGGAGAGAGGGGTCAACGAG.

Ten or more counts support this clone. The CDR3 is cut off 3 residues early in the read; its end comes from the germline J gene. The chain carries TRBV5-1 and TRBJ2-2; TRBD2 agrees at 11 bases. Per the germline V gene, CDR1 is SGHRS and CDR2 is YFSETQ. V lost 5 bases to trimming and J lost 1 base; unmatched junction nucleotides: 7. The CDR3 extends over 17 amino acids. CDR3 residues: CASRFRLAGLNTGELFF. The DNA read from the CDR3 is TGCGCCAGCAGGTTTCGACTAGCGGGGTTGAACACCGGGGAG.

This clone showed up many times. The read halts 3 residues ahead of the CDR3 end, with the missing end drawn from the germline J gene. The chain joins TRBV29-1 to TRBJ1-1, with a weak D call TRBD1 (5 bases). Trimming removed 5 bases from V and 0 bases from J, with 10 bases in between. CDR1 SQVTM and CDR2 ANQGSEA come from the germline V gene. The CDR3 contains 13 residues. The CDR3 here is CSVIRGMNTEAFF. CDR3 bases read: TGCAGCGTTATTAGGGGAATGAACACTGAA.